This record looks at one T cell receptor (beta chain) sequence and its context. PCR amplification relied on 60 Vbeta primers (plus 13 Jbeta primers). Measured with immunoSEQ multiplex PCR; TCRdb has only the in-frame clones, and not every one. The sample records around 150,000 clones, approximately 82% being singletons. This CDR3 spans 16 amino acids. V lost 6 bases and J lost 4; bases outside the gene matches: 13. Germline V gene sequence: CDR1 MNHEY, CDR2 SMNVEV (reference sequence). The data were obtained in a study of cytomegalovirus exposure and HLA in healthy donors. The receptor was derived from a man between 35 and 55 years old in good health and CMV-seronegative. Sequenced sample: PBMCs. The V call is TRBV27, the J call TRBJ2-3; 7 bases line up with TRBD2. The DNA for the CDR3 is TGTGCCAGCAGACCCACGGGGGGTTTTTATTCAGATACGCAGTATTTT. Its protein product is CASRPTGGFYSDTQYF.